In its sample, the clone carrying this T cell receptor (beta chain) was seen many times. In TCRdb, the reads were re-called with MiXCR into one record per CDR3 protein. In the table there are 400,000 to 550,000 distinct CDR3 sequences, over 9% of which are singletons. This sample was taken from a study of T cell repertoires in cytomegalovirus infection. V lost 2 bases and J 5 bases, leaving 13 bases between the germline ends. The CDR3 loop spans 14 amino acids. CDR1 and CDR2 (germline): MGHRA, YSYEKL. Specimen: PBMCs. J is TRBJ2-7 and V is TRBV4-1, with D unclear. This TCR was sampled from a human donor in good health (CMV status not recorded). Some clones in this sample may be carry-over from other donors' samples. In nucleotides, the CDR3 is TGCGCCAGCAGCCAATATGAACATGGGGACGAGCAGTACTTC. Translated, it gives CASSQYEHGDEQYF.